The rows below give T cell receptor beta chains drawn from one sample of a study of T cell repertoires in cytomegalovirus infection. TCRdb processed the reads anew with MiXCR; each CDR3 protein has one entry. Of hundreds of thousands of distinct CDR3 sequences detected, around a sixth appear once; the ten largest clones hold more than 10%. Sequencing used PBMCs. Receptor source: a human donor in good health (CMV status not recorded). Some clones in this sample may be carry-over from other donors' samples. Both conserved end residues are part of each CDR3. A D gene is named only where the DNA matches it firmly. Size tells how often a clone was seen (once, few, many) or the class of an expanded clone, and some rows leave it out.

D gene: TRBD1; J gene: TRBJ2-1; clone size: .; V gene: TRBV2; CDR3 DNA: TGTGCCAGCAAAACCGGGACAGCATGGGATGAGCAGTTCTTC; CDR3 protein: CASKTGTAWDEQFF
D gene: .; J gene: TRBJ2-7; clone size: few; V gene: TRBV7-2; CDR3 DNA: TGTGCCAGCAGCTTAGGAGGAGGCGGGGGCCTCCCCTACGAGCAGTACTTC; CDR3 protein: CASSLGGGGGLPYEQYF
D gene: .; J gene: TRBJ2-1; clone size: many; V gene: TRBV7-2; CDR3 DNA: TGTGCCAGCAGCTTAGCCGGGAGCGTCGATGAGCAGTTCTTC; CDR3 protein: CASSLAGSVDEQFF
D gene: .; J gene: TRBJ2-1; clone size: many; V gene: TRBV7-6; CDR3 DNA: TGTGCCAGCAGCTTAGTCAATGAGCAGTTCTTC; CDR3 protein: CASSLVNEQFF
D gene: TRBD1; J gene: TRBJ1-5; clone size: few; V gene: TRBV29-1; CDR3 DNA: TGCAGCGTGATTCCACAGGGGGATGGGAGCAATCAGCCCCAGCATTTT; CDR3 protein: CSVIPQGDGSNQPQHF
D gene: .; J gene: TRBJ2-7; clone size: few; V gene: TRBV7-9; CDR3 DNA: TGTGCCAGCAGCAAAGCCGGACGCAGGGGCCCCGACGAGCAGTACTTC; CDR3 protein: CASSKAGRRGPDEQYF
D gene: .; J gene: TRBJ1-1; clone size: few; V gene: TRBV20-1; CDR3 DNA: TGCAGTGCTAGACGGACGAATGAAGCTTTCTTT; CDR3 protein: CSARRTNEAFF
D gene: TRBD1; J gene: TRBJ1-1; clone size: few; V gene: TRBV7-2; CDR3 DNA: TGTGCCAGCAGCTCGAACAGGGGAGAAGCTTTCTTT; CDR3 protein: CASSSNRGEAFF
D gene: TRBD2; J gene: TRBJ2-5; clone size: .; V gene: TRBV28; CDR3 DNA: TGTGCCAGCAGTTCTGTAAGCGGGGGGAGAGAGACCCAGTACTTC; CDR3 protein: CASSSVSGGRETQYF
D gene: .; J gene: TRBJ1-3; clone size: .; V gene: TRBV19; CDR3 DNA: TGTGCCAGTACCCGGACGGGGCTTGGGAACACCATATATTTT; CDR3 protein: CASTRTGLGNTIYF
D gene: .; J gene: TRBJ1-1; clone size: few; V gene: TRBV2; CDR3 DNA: TGTGCCAGCAGTGACGGCAGATTCAACACTGAAGCTTTCTTT; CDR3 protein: CASSDGRFNTEAFF
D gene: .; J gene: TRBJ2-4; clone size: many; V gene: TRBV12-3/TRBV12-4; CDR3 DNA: TGTGCCAGCAGCCTCGCCCAAAAGGGGAACATTCAGTACTTC; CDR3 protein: CASSLAQKGNIQYF
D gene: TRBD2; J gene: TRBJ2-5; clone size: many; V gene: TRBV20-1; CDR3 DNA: TGCAGTGCTAGAGGCGGGGGGGCCGAAGAGACCCAGTACTTC; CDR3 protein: CSARGGGAEETQYF
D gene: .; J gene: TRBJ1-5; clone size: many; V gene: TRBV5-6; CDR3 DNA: TGTGCCAGCAGCCTGTATTCCAATAGCAATCAGCCCCAGCATTTT; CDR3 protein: CASSLYSNSNQPQHF
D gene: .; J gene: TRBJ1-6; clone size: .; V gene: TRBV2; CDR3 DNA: TGTGCCAGCCGGACGGGGCCGGATAATTCACCCCTCCACTTT; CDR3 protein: CASRTGPDNSPLHF
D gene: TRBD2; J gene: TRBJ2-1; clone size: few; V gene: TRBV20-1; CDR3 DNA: TGCAGTGCTCGAGAAGGGGGCGGGGGGGTGTATGAGCAGTTCTTC; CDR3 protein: CSAREGGGGVYEQFF
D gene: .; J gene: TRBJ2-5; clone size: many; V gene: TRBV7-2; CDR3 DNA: TGTGCCAGCAGCCCCTCAGAGACCCAGTACTTC; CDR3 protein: CASSPSETQYF